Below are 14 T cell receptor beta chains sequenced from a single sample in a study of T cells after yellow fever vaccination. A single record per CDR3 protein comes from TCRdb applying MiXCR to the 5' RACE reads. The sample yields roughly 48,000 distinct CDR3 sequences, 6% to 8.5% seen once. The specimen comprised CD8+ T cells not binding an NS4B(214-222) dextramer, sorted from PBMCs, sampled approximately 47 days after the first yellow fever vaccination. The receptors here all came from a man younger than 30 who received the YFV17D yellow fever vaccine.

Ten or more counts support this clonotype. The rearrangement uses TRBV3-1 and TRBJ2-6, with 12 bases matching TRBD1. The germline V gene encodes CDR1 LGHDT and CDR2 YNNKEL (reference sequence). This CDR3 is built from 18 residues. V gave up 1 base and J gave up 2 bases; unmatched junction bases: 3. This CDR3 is CASSQVGTGGTGANVLTF. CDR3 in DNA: TGTGCCAGCAGCCAAGTAGGGACAGGGGGCACTGGGGCCAACGTCCTGACTTTC.

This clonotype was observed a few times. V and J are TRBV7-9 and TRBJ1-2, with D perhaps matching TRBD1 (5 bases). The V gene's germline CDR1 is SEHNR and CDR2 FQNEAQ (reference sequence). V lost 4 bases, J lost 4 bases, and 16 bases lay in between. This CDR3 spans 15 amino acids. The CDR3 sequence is CASSSETVTGYGYTF. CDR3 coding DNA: TGTGCCAGCAGCTCCGAAACAGTAACAGGCTATGGCTACACCTTC. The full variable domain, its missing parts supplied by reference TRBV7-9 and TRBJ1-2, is DTGVSQNPRHKITKRGQNVTFRCDPISEHNRLYWYRQTLGQGPEFLTYFQNEAQLEKSRLLSDRFSAERPKGSFSTLEIQRTEQGDSAMYLCASSSETVTGYGYTFGSGTRLTVV.

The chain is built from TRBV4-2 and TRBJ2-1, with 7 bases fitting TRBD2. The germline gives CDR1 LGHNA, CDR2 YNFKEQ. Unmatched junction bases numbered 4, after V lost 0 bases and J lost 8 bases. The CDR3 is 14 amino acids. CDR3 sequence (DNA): TGTGCCAGCAGCCAAGATCCTAGCGGCTATGAGCAGTTCTTC. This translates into CASSQDPSGYEQFF.

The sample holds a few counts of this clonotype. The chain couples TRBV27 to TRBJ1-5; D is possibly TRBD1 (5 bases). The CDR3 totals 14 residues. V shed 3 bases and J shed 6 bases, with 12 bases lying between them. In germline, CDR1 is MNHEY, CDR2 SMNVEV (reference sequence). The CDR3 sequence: CASSFGRVGQPQHF. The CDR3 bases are TGTGCCAGCAGTTTCGGCAGGGTCGGTCAGCCCCAGCATTTT.

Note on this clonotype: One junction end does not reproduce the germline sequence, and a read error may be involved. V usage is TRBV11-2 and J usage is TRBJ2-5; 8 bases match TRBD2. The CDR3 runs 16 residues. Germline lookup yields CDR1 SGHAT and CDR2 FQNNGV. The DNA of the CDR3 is TGTGCCTGCAGCTTAGGGCGGGGGGAAGTTGGGGAGACCCAGTACTTC. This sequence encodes CACSLGRGEVGETQYF.

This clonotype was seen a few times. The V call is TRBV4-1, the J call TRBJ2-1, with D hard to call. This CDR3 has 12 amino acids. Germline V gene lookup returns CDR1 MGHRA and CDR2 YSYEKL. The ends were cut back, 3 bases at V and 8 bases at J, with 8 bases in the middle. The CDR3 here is CASSHAGYEQFF. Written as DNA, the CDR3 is TGCGCCAGCAGCCACGCCGGCTATGAGCAGTTCTTC.

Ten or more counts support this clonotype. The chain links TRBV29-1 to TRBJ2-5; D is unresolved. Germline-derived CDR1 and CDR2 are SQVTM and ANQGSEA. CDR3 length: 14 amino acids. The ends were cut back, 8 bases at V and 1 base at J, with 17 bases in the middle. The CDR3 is CSYSQESGQETQYF. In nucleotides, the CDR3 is TGCAGCTACAGTCAGGAATCGGGCCAAGAGACCCAGTACTTC.

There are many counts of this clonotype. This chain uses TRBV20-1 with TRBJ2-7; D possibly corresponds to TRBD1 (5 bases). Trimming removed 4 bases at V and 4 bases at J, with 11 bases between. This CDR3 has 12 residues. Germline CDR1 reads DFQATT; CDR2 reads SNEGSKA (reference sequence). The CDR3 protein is CSANLGQYEQYF. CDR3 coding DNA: TGCAGTGCTAACCTGGGGCAATACGAGCAGTACTTC.

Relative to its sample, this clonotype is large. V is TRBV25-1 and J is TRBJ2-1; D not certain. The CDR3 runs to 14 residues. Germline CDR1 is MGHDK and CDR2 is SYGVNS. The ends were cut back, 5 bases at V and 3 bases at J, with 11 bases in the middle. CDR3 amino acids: CASSQSDFYNEQFF. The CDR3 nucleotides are TGTGCCAGCAGTCAGTCCGACTTCTACAATGAGCAGTTCTTC. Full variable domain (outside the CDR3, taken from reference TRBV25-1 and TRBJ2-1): EADIYQTPRYLVIGTGKKITLECSQTMGHDKMYWYQQDPGMELHLIHYSYGVNSTEKGDLSSESTVSRIRTEHFPLTLESARPSHTSQYLCASSQSDFYNEQFFGPGTRLTVL.

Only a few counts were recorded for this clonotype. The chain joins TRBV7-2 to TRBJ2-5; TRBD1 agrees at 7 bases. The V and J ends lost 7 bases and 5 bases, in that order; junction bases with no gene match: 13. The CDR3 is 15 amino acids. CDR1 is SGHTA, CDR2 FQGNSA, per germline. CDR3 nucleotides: TGTGCCAGCACCCTCTACGGACAGGCGGAGGAGACCCAGTACTTC. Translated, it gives CASTLYGQAEETQYF.

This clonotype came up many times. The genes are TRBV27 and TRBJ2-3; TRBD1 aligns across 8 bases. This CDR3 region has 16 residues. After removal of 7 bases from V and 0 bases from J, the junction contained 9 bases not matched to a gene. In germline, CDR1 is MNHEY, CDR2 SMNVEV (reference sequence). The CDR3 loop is CASTWQGALSTDTQYF. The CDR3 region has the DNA TGTGCCAGCACCTGGCAGGGGGCTCTCAGCACAGATACGCAGTATTTT.

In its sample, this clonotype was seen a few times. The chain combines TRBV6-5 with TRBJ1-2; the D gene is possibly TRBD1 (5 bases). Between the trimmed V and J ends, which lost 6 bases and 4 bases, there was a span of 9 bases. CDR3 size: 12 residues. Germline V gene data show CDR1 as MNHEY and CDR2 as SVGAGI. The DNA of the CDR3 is TGTGCCAGCAGCCTAAGGGGCTATGGCTACACCTTC. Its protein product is CASSLRGYGYTF.

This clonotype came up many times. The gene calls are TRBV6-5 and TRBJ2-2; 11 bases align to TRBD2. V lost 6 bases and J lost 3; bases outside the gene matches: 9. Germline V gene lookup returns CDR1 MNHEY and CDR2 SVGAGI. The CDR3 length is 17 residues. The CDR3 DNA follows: TGTGCCAGCAGCTACCTCGGGACTAGCGGATACACCGGGGAGCTGTTTTTT. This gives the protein CASSYLGTSGYTGELFF.

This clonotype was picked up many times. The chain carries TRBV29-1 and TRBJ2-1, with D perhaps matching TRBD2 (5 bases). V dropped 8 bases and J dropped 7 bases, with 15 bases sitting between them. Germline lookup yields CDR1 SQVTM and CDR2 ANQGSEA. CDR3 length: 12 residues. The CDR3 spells CSSNVEGNEQFF. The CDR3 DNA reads TGCAGCTCCAATGTAGAGGGAAATGAGCAGTTCTTC.